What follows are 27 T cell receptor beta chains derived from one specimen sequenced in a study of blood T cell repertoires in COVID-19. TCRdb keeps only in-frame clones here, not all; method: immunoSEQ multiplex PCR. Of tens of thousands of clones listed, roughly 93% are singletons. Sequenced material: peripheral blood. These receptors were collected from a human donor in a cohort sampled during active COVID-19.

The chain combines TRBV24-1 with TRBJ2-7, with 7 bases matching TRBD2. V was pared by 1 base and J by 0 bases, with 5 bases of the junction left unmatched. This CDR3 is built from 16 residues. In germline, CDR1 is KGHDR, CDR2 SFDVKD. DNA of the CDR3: TGTGCCACCAGTGATTTAAGCGGGATTATCTCCTACGAGCAGTACTTC. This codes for CATSDLSGIISYEQYF.

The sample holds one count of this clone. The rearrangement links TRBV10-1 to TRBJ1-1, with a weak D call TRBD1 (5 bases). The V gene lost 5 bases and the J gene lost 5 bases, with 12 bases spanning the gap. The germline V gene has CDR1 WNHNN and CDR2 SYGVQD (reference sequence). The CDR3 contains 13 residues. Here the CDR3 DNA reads TGCGCCAGCAGTAGGACATGGGGAACTGAAGCTTTCTTT. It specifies CASSRTWGTEAFF.

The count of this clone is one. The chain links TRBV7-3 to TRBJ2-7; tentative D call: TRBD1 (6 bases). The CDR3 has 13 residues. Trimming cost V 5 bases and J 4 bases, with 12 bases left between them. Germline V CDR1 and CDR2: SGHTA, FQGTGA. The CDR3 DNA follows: TGTGCCAGCAGCGACACAGGGAGATACGAGCAGTACTTC. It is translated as CASSDTGRYEQYF.

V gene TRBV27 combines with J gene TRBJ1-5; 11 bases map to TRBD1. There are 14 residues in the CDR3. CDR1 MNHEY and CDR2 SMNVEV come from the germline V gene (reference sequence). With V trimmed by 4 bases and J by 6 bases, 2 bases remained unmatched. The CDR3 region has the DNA TGTGCCAGCAGTTGGACAGGGGGCTCTCAGCCCCAGCATTTT. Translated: CASSWTGGSQPQHF.

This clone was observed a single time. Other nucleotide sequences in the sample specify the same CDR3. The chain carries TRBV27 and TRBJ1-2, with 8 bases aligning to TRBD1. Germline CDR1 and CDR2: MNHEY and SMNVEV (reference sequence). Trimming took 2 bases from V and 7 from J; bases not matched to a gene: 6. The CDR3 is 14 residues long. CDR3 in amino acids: CASSLARGRGGYTF. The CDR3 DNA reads TGTGCCAGCAGTTTAGCCAGGGGGCGAGGTGGCTACACCTTC.

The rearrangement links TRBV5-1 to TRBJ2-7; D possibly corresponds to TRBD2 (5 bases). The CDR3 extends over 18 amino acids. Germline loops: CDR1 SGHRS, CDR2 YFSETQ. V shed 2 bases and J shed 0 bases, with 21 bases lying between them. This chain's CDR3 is CASSFLLRSPGSSYEQYF. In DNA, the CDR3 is TGCGCCAGCAGCTTTCTACTTCGGTCTCCGGGGAGCTCCTACGAGCAGTACTTC.

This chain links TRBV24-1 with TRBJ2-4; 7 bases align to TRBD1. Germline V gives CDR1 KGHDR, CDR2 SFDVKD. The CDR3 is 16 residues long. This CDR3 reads CANSCWQGQRTNIQYF. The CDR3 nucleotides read TGTGCGAACTCGTGTTGGCAGGGACAGCGGACAAACATTCAGTACTTC.

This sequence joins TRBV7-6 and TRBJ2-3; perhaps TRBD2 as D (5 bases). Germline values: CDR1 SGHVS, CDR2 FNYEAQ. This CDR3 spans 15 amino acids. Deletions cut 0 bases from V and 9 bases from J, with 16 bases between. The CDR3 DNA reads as TGTGCCAGCAGCTTAGCTCCCCGTGGAGGTGGGACGCAGTATTTT. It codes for CASSLAPRGGGTQYF.

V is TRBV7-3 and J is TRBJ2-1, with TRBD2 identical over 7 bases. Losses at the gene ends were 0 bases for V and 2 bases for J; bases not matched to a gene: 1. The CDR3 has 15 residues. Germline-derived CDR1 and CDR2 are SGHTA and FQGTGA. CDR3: CASSLTSGAYNEQFF. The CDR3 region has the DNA TGTGCCAGCAGCTTAACCAGCGGGGCCTACAATGAGCAGTTCTTC.

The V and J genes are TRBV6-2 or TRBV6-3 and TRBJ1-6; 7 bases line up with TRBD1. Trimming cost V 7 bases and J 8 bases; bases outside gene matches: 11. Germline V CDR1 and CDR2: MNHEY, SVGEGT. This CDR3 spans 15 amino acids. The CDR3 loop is CASIPTGTAHSPLHF. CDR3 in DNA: TGTGCCAGCATCCCGACCGGGACAGCCCATTCACCCCTCCACTTT.

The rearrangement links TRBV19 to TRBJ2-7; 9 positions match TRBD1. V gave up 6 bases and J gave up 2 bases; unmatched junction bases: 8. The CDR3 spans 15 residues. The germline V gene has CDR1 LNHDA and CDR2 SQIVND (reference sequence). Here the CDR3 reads CASSPWTGVAYEQYF. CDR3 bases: TGTGCCAGTAGCCCCTGGACAGGGGTAGCCTACGAGCAGTACTTC.

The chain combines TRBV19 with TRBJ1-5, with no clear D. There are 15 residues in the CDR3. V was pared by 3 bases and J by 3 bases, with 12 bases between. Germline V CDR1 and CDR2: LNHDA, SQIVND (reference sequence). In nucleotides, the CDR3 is TGTGCCAGTAGTATGAGGCAATCCTACAATCAGCCCCAGCATTTT. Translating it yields CASSMRQSYNQPQHF. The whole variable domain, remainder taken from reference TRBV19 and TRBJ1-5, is DGGITQSPKYLFRKEGQNVTLSCEQNLNHDAMYWYRQDPGQGLRLIYYSQIVNDFQKGDIAEGYSVSREKKESFPLTVTSAQKNPTAFYLCASSMRQSYNQPQHFGDGTRLSIL.

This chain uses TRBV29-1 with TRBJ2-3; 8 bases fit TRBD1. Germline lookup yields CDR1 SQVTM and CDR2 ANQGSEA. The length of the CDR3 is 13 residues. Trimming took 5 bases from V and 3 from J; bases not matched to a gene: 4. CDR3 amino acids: CSVRNRGTDTQYF. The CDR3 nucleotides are TGCAGCGTTCGTAACAGGGGGACAGATACGCAGTATTTT.

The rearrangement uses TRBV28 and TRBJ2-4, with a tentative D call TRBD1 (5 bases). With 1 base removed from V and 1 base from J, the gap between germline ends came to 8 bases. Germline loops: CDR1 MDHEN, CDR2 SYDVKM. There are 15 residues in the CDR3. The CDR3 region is CASSLLNRAKNIQYF. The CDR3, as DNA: TGTGCCAGCAGTTTATTAAACAGGGCCAAAAACATTCAGTACTTC.

CDR3 DNA: TGTGCCAGCAGGGGGACGGGAGACCAAGAGACCCAGTACTTC. It translates to CASRGTGDQETQYF. This chain connects TRBV5-4 to TRBJ2-5; D possibly corresponds to TRBD2 (6 bases). CDR3 length equals 14 residues. V shed 5 bases and J shed 0 bases, with 11 bases lying between them. CDR1 SGHNT and CDR2 YYREEE come from the germline V gene (reference sequence).

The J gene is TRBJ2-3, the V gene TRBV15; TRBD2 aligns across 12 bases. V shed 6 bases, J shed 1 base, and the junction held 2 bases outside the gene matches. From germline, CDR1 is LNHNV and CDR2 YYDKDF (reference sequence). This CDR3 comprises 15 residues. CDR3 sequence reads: CATSLAGGGTDTQYF. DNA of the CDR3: TGTGCCACCAGTCTAGCGGGAGGGGGCACAGATACGCAGTATTTT.

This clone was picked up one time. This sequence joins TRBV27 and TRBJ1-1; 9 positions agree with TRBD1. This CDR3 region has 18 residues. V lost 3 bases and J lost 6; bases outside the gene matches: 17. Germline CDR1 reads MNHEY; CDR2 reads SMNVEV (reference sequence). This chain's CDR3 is CASSFLGPSRTGVSEAFF. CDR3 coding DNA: TGTGCCAGCAGTTTCCTGGGTCCCAGCCGGACAGGGGTGTCTGAAGCTTTCTTT.

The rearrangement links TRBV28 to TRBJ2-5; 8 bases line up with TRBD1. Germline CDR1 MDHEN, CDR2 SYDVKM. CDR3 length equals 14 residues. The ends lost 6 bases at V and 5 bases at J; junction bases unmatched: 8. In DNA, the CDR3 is TGTGCCAGCAGGGACAGGGACCCTTCGGAGACCCAGTACTTC. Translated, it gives CASRDRDPSETQYF.

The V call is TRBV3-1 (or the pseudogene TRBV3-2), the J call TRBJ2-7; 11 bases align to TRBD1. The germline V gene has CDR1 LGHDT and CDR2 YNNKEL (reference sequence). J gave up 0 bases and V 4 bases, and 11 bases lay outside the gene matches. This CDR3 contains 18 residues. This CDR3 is CASSRQRTGGLCSYEQYF. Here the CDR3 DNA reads TGTGCCAGCAGCCGACAGAGGACAGGGGGCCTTTGCTCCTACGAGCAGTACTTC.

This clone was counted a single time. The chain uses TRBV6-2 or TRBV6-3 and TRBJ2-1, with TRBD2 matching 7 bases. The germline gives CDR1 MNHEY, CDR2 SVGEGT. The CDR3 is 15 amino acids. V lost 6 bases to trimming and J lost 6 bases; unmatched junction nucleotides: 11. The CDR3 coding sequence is TGTGCCAGCAGCTCGGGGCTAGCGGTTCGCAATGAGCAGTTCTTC. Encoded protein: CASSSGLAVRNEQFF.

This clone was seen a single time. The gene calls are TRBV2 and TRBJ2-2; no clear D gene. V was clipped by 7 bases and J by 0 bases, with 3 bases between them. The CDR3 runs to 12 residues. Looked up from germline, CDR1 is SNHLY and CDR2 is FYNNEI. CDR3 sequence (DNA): TGTGCCAGCACCTCGAACACCGGGGAGCTGTTTTTT. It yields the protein CASTSNTGELFF.

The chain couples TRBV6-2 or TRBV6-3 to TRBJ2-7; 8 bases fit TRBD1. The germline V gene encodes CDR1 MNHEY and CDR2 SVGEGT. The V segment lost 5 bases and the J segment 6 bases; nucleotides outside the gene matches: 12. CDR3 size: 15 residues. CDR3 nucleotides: TGTGCCAGCAGTAATCGACAGGGGTCGCTACCCGAGCAGTACTTC. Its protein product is CASSNRQGSLPEQYF.

CDR3 in DNA: TGTGCCAGCAGCTCCCGGGGGGCCGGGGAGCTGTTTTTT. This translates into CASSSRGAGELFF. V is TRBV14 and J is TRBJ2-2; 7 nucleotides agree with TRBD2. Germline CDR1 and CDR2: SGHDN and FVKESK. This CDR3 region has 13 residues. J lost 6 bases, V lost 5 bases, and 3 bases had no gene match.

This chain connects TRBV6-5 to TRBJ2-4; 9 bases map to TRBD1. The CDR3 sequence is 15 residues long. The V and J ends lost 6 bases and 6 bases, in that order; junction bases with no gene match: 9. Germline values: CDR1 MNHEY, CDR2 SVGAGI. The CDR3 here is CASRGTGLSGNIQYF. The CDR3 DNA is TGTGCCAGCAGGGGGACAGGGTTGTCAGGAAACATTCAGTACTTC.

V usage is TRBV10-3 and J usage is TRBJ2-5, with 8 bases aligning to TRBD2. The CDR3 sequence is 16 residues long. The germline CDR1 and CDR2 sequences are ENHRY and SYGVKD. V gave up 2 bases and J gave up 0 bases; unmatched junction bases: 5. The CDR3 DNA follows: TGTGCCATCAGTGAGGGGGGCGGGAGGAACCAAGAGACCCAGTACTTC. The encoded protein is CAISEGGGRNQETQYF.

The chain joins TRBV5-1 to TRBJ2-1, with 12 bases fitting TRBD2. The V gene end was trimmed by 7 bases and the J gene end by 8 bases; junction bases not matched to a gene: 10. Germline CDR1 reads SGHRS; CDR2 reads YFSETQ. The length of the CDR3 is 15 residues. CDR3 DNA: TGCGCCAGCGGACTGACTAGCGGGAGTGTCCATGAGCAGTTCTTC. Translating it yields CASGLTSGSVHEQFF.

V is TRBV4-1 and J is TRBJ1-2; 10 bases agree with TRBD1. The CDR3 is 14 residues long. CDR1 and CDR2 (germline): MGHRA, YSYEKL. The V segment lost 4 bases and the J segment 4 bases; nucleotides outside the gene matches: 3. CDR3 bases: TGCGCCAGCAGCCGGGACAGGGGAGGCTATGGCTACACCTTC. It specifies CASSRDRGGYGYTF.